A single T cell receptor beta chain is shown here with its context. Its antigen is as yet unknown. Some clones are missing from TCRdb's copy, which holds only in-frame ones; the method was immunoSEQ multiplex PCR. The sample contains 55,000 to 75,000 clones, approximately 85% of which appear only once. The source of the sample is a study of T cell responses to AZD1222 COVID-19 vaccine. This CDR3 has 15 residues. With 3 bases clipped from V and 1 base from J, the junction kept 4 bases outside the gene matches. Germline V gene sequence: CDR1 KGHSH, CDR2 LQKENI. Study-wide findings and caveats: CD4 TCRs associated with vaccination spanned spike, dominating at 160-218 and 743-854. Most donors were white British, females outnumbered males, and clonal diversity was possibly underestimated. Among those given AZD1222, only six were seropositive at baseline.

The chain joins TRBV18 to TRBJ1-1, with TRBD1 matching over 8 bases. The source material was peripheral blood, sampled on day 0 of MenACWY control vaccination. The TCR comes from an adult in good health. The chain's CDR3 is CASSPGQGANTEAFF. The CDR3 DNA reads as TGTGCCAGCTCACCGGGGCAGGGGGCGAACACTGAAGCTTTCTTT.